The clone carrying this T cell receptor (beta chain) has more than one count but fewer than ten. This table comes from immunoSEQ multiplex PCR, and its TCRdb copy is limited to in-frame clones, with some not included. The table records fewer than 80,000 clones, 92% of them present only once. V was cut by 4 bases and J by 4 bases, with 5 bases left in between. CDR3 length: 11 amino acids. Germline CDR1 is ENHRY and CDR2 is SYGVKD. These data belong to a study of human versus mouse CDR3 diversity and MHC coevolution. Specimen: naive CD4+ T cells from blood. As for subset: CD45RO-negative CD62L-positive naive CD4 T cells. This chain uses TRBV10-3 with TRBJ2-7, with D perhaps TRBD1 (5 bases). This clonotype originated in a person aged 30 to 70 in good health. The CDR3 reads CAISGQYEQYF. The DNA for the CDR3 is TGTGCCATCAGTGGACAGTACGAGCAGTACTTC.